Below, 10 T cell receptor beta chains from the same sample are listed, as sequenced in a study of blood T cell repertoires in COVID-19. TCRdb keeps only in-frame clones here, not all; method: immunoSEQ multiplex PCR. The sample lists 110,000 or so clones, roughly 90% seen once, with 7.9% in the top ten. Sequenced: peripheral blood. These receptor sequences come from a man in his sixties or seventies who had recovered from COVID-19.

This clone was seen a few times. CDR3 region: CASSDRASGNTIYF. The CDR3 DNA is TGTGCCAGCAGTGACAGGGCATCTGGAAACACCATATATTTT. V usage is TRBV2 and J usage is TRBJ1-3; tentative D call: TRBD1 (5 bases). There are 14 residues in the CDR3. The ends were cut back, 3 bases at V and 1 base at J, with 7 bases in the middle. From germline, CDR1 is SNHLY and CDR2 FYNNEI.

V usage is TRBV12-3 or TRBV12-4 and J usage is TRBJ2-2, with D uncertain. CDR3 length: 11 residues. The V and J ends lost 4 bases and 6 bases respectively, with 3 bases between them. CDR3 region: CASSWPGELFF. The CDR3 bases are TGTGCCAGCAGTTGGCCCGGGGAGCTGTTTTTT.

CDR3 DNA: TGTGCCAGCAGTTTAGCGGGACAGGGCACCGGGGAGCTGTTTTTT. Translating gives CASSLAGQGTGELFF. This chain uses TRBV28 with TRBJ2-2; TRBD1 matches at 9 bases. J was trimmed by 4 bases and V by 2 bases; bases with no gene match: 2. The CDR3 has 15 amino acids. Germline CDR1 is MDHEN and CDR2 is SYDVKM.

J is TRBJ2-1 and V is TRBV13, with 10 nucleotides matching TRBD1. CDR3 length equals 14 residues. With 6 bases clipped from V and 4 bases from J, the junction kept 3 bases outside the gene matches. Germline V CDR1 and CDR2: PRHDT, FYEKMQ (reference sequence). CDR3 DNA sequence: TGTGCCAGCAGTCTGGGACAGGGGTACAATGAGCAGTTCTTC. Its protein is CASSLGQGYNEQFF.

The J gene is TRBJ2-1, the V gene TRBV2, with TRBD2 identical over 12 bases. CDR3 length equals 14 residues. Germline CDR1 is SNHLY and CDR2 is FYNNEI. V was clipped by 6 bases and J by 7 bases; unmatched bases: 4. CDR3 DNA: TGTGCCAGCAGCAGACTAGCGGGGGAGAATGAGCAGTTCTTC. This codes for CASSRLAGENEQFF.

The chain is built from TRBV5-6 and TRBJ1-4, with D possibly TRBD1 on 6 matching bases. Germline V gene lookup returns CDR1 SGHDT and CDR2 YYEEEE. The CDR3 covers 16 residues. V was shortened by 3 bases and J by 5 bases, with 17 bases between the two germline ends. The CDR3 nucleotides read TGTGCCAGCAGCTGGAAAGGGACACGGATAAATGAAAAACTGTTTTTT. It yields the protein CASSWKGTRINEKLFF.

V usage is TRBV6-5 and J usage is TRBJ1-4; 9 nucleotides agree with TRBD1. The CDR3 sequence is 14 residues long. CDR1 and CDR2 (germline): MNHEY, SVGAGI. Unmatched junction bases numbered 7, after V lost 6 bases and J lost 8 bases. CDR3 nucleotides: TGTGCCAGCAGGCCCGGGACAGGGAGGGAAAAACTGTTTTTT. It codes for CASRPGTGREKLFF.

The sample holds a few counts of this clone. DNA for the CDR3: TGCGCCAGCAGACGTCTAGCGGGAGAGTCCTACGAGCAGTACTTC. This codes for CASRRLAGESYEQYF. V gene TRBV5-1 combines with J gene TRBJ2-7; 10 bases map to TRBD2. V was pared by 5 bases and J by 1 base, with 6 bases of the junction left unmatched. Germline CDR1 reads SGHRS; CDR2 reads YFSETQ. The CDR3 extends over 15 amino acids.

V and J are TRBV5-1 and TRBJ2-1, with 8 nucleotides matching TRBD1. The CDR3 runs 15 residues. Germline lookup yields CDR1 SGHRS and CDR2 YFSETQ. V lost 0 bases to trimming and J lost 4 bases; unmatched junction nucleotides: 3. CDR3 nucleotides: TGCGCCAGCAGCTTGGAGACAGGGGCTTACAATGAGCAGTTCTTC. Amino acid sequence: CASSLETGAYNEQFF.

This chain uses TRBV12-3 or TRBV12-4 with TRBJ1-2; D is perhaps TRBD1 (6 bases). The V end was cut by 5 bases, the J end by 8 bases, with 12 bases between. This CDR3 contains 12 residues. In DNA, the CDR3 is TGTGCCAGCAGTCAGGCCGGGACAGGCTACACCTTC. This translates into CASSQAGTGYTF.